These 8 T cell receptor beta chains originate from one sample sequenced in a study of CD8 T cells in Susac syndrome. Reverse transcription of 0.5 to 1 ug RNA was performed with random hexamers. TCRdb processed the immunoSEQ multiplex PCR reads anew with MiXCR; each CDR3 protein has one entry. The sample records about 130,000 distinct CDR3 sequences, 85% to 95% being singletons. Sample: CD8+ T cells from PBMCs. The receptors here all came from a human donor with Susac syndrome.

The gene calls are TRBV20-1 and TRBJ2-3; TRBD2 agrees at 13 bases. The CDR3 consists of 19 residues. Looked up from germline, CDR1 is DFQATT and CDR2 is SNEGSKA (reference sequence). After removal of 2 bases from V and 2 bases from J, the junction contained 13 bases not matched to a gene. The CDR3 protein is CSARSTLEGLAGFTDTQYF. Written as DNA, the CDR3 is TGCAGTGCTAGATCGACATTAGAGGGACTAGCGGGATTCACAGATACGCAGTATTTT.

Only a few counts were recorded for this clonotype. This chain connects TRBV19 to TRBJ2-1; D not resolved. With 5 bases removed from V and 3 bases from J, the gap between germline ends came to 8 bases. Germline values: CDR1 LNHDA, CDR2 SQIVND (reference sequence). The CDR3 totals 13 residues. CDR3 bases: TGTGCCAGTAGTCCCTTAGACTACAATGAGCAGTTCTTC. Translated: CASSPLDYNEQFF.

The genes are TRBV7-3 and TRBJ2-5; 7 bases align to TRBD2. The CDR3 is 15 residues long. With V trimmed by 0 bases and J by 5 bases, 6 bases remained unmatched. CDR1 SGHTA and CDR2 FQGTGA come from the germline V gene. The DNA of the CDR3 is TGTGCCAGCAGCTTAACTGAGCGGGGAGGGGAGACCCAGTACTTC. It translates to CASSLTERGGETQYF.

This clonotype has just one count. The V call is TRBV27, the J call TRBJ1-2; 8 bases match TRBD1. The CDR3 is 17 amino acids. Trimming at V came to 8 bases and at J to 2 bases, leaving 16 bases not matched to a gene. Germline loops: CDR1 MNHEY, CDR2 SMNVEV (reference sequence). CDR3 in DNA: TGTGCCAGCTGGACTCCGGGACAGGCGTCTAAGAACTATGGCTACACCTTC. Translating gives CASWTPGQASKNYGYTF.

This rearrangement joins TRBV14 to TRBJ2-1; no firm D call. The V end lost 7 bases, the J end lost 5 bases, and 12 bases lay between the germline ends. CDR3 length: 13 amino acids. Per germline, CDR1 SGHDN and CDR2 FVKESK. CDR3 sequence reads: CASTPRGHNEQFF. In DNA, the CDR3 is TGTGCCAGCACCCCAAGAGGACACAATGAGCAGTTCTTC.

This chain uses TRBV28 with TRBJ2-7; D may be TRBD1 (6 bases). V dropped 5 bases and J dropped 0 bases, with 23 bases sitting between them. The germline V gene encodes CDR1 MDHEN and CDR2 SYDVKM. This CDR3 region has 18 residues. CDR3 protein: CASSTWGHWPPSSYEQYF. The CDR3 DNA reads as TGTGCCAGCAGTACGTGGGGACATTGGCCTCCAAGCTCCTACGAGCAGTACTTC.

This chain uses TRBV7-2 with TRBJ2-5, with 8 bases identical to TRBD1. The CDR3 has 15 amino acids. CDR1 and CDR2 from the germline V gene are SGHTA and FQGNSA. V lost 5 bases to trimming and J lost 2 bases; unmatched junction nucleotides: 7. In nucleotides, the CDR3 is TGTGCCAGCAGCCCAGGGACAGGTTTACAAGAGACCCAGTACTTC. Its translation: CASSPGTGLQETQYF.

The CDR3 nucleotides are TGTGCCAGCAGCTTAGCAGGGGGTCTGGAGACCCAGTACTTC. Amino acids: CASSLAGGLETQYF. The rearrangement uses TRBV7-6 and TRBJ2-5; possible D gene TRBD1, 6 bases. The germline CDR1 and CDR2 sequences are SGHVS and FNYEAQ. The CDR3 has 14 residues. With 0 bases removed from V and 5 bases from J, the gap between germline ends came to 10 bases.